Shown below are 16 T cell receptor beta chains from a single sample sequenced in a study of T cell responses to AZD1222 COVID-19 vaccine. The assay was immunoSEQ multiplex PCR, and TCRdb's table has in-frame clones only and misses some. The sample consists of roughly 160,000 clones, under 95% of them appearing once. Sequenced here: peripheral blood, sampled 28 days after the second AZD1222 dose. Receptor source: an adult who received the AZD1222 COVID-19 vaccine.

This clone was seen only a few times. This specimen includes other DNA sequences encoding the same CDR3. DNA of the CDR3: TGTGCCAGCAGTCCTGGGACAGCATTCTACGAGCAGTACTTC. The encoded protein is CASSPGTAFYEQYF. The rearrangement links TRBV27 to TRBJ2-7; 7 nucleotides line up with TRBD1. CDR3 length: 14 amino acids. Germline CDR1 reads MNHEY; CDR2 reads SMNVEV (reference sequence). Unmatched junction bases numbered 7, after V lost 5 bases and J lost 3 bases.

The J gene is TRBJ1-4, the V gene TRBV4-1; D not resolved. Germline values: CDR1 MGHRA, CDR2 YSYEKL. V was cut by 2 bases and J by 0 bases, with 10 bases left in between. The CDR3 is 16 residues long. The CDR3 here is CASSQTQLSTNEKLFF. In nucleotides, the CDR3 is TGCGCCAGCAGCCAAACACAGCTATCAACTAATGAAAAACTGTTTTTT.

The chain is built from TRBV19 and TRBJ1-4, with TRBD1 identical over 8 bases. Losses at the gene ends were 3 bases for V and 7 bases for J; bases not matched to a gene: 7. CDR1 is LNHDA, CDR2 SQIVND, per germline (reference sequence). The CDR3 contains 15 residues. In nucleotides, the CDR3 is TGTGCCAGTAGTATCTTCGCGACAGGGGTTGAAAAACTGTTTTTT. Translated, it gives CASSIFATGVEKLFF.

The CDR3 DNA follows: TGTGCCAGCAGTTACGATCCAGGGAAGAACACTGAAGCTTTCTTT. Translation: CASSYDPGKNTEAFF. The chain employs TRBV6-5 and TRBJ1-1, with D possibly being TRBD1 (5 bases). Trimming cost V 2 bases and J 1 base, with 11 bases left between them. Germline V gene sequence: CDR1 MNHEY, CDR2 SVGAGI. The CDR3 loop spans 15 amino acids.

CDR3 sequence: CATLVQGGNEQFF. The CDR3 coding sequence is TGTGCCACGCTAGTCCAGGGGGGCAATGAGCAGTTCTTC. V is TRBV10-3 and J is TRBJ2-1; tentative D call: TRBD1 (7 bases). V was clipped by 10 bases and J by 6 bases, with 16 bases between them. Germline V lookup: CDR1 ENHRY, CDR2 SYGVKD. The length of the CDR3 is 13 residues.

The CDR3 reads CASREGQDRYNEQFF. CDR3 nucleotide sequence: TGTGCCAGCAGGGAGGGACAGGACCGTTACAATGAGCAGTTCTTC. The chain uses TRBV27 and TRBJ2-1, with 8 bases fitting TRBD1. Germline V gene data show CDR1 as MNHEY and CDR2 as SMNVEV (reference sequence). V lost 6 bases, J lost 4 bases, and 8 bases stayed unmatched. This CDR3 contains 15 residues.

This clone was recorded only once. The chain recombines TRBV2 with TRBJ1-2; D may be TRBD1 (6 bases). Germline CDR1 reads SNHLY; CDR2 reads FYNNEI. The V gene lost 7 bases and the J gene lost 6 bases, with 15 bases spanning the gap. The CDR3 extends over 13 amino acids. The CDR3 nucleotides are TGTGCCAGCACCCCGGGTCGGGACAATGGCTACACCTTC. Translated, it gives CASTPGRDNGYTF.

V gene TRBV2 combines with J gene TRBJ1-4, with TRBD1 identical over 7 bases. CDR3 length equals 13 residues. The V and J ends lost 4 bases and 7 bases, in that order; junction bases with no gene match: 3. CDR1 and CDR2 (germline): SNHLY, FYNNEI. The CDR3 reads CASSGQGIEKLFF. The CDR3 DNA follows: TGTGCCAGCAGTGGACAGGGAATTGAAAAACTGTTTTTT. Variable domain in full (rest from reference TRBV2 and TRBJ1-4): EPEVTQTPSHQVTQMGQEVILRCVPISNHLYFYWYRQILGQKVEFLVSFYNNEISEKSEIFDDQFSVERPDGSNFTLKIRSTKLEDSAMYFCASSGQGIEKLFFGSGTQLSVL.

DNA for the CDR3: TGTGCCAGCAGTACCGGTCTAGCTTACACCTTC. Amino acids: CASSTGLAYTF. The rearrangement joins TRBV25-1 to TRBJ1-2, with D unclear. The CDR3 spans 11 residues. Deletions cut 5 bases from V and 11 bases from J, with 12 bases between. CDR1 is MGHDK and CDR2 is SYGVNS in the germline V gene.

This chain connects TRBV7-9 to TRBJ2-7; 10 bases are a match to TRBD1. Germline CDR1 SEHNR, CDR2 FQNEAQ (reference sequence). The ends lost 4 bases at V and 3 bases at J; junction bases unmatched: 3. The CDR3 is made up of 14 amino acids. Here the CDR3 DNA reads TGTGCCAGCAGCTGGGACAGGGGCGGCTACGAGCAGTACTTC. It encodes CASSWDRGGYEQYF.

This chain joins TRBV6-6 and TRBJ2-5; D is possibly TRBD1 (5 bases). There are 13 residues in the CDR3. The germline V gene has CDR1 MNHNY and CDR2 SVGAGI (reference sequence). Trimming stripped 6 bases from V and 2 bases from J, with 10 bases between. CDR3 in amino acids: CASRGPLQETQYF. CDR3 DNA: TGTGCCAGCAGGGGGCCTTTACAAGAGACCCAGTACTTC.

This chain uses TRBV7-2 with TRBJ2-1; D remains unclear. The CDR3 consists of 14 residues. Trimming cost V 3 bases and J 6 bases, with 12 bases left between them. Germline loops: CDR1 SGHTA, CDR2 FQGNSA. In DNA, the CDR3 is TGTGCCAGCAGCTTTGCAAACAGCCCCAATGAGCAGTTCTTC. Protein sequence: CASSFANSPNEQFF.

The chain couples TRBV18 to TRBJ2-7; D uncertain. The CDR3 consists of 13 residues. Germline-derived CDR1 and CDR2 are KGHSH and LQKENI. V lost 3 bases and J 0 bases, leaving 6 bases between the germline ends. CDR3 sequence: CASSPESSYEQYF. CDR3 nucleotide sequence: TGTGCCAGCTCACCTGAGAGCTCCTACGAGCAGTACTTC. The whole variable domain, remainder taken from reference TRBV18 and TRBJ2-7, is NAGVMQNPRHLVRRRGQEARLRCSPMKGHSHVYWYRQLPEEGLKFMVYLQKENIIDESGMPKERFSAEFPKEGPSILRIQQVVRGDSAAYFCASSPESSYEQYFGPGTRLTVT.

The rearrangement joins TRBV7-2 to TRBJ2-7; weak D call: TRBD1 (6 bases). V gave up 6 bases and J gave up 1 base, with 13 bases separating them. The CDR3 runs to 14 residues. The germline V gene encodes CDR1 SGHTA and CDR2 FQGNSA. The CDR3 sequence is CASRLQGWSYEQYF. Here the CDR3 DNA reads TGTGCCAGCAGACTACAGGGATGGTCCTACGAGCAGTACTTC.

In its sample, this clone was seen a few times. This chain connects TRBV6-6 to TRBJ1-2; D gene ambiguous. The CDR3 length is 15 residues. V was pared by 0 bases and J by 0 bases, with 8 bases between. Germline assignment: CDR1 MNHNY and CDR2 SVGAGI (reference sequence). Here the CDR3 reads CASSYSTVTNYGYTF. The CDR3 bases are TGTGCCAGCAGTTACTCCACGGTAACTAACTATGGCTACACCTTC.

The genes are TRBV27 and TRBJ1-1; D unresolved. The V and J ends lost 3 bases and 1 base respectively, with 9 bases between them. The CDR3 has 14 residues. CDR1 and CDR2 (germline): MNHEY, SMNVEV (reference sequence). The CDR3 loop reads CASSLFRENTEAFF. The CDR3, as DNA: TGTGCCAGCAGTTTGTTTAGGGAGAACACTGAAGCTTTCTTT.